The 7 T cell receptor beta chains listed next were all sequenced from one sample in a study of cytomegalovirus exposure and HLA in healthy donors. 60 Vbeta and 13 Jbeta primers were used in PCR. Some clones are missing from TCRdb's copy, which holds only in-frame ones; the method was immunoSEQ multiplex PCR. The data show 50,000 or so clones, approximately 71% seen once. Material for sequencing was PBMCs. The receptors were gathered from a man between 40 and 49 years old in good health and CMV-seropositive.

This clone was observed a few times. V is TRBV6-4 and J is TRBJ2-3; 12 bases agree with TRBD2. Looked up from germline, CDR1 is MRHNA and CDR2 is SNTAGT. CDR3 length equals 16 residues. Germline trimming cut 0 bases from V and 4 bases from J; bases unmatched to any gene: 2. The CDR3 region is CASSDSLAGGPDTQYF. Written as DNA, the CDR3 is TGTGCCAGCAGTGACTCACTAGCGGGGGGTCCAGATACGCAGTATTTT.

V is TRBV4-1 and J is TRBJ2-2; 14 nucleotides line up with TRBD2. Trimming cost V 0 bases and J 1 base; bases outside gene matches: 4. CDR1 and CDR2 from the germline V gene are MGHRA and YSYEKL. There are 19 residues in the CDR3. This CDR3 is CASSQDLGLAGVNTGELFF. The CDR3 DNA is TGCGCCAGCAGCCAAGATCTGGGACTAGCGGGAGTGAACACCGGGGAGCTGTTTTTT.

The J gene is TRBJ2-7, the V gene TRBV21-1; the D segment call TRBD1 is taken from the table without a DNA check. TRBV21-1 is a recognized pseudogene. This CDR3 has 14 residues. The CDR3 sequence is CASCRDSVPYEQYF. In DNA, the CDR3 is TGTGCCAGCTGTAGGGACAGTGTTCCCTACGAGCAGTACTTC.

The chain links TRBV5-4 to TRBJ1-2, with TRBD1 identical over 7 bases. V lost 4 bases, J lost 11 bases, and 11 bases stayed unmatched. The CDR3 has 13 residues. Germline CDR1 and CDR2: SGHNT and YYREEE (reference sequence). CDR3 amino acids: CASSPTPGQKYTF. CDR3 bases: TGTGCCAGCAGCCCTACGCCGGGACAGAAGTACACCTTC.

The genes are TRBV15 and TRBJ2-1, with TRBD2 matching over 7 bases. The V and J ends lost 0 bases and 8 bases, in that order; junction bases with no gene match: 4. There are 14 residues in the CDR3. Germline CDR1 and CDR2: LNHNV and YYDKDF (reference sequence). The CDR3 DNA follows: TGTGCCACCAGCAGAGAGTTGCGGGAGTATGAGCAGTTCTTC. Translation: CATSRELREYEQFF.

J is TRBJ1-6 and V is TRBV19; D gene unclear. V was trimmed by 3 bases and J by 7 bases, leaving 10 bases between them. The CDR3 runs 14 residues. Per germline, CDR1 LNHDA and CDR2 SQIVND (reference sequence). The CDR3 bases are TGTGCCAGTAGTATGGTGACACCAAATTCACCCCTCCACTTT. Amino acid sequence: CASSMVTPNSPLHF.

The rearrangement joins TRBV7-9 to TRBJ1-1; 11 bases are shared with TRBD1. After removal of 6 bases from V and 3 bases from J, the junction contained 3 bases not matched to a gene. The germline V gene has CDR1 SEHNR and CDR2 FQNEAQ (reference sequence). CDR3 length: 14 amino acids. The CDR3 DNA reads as TGTGCCAGCAGACCGGGACAGGGGGACACTGAAGCTTTCTTT. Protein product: CASRPGQGDTEAFF. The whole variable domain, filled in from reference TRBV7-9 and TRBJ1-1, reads DTGVSQNPRHKITKRGQNVTFRCDPISEHNRLYWYRQTLGQGPEFLTYFQNEAQLEKSRLLSDRFSAERPKGSFSTLEIQRTEQGDSAMYLCASRPGQGDTEAFFGQGTRLTVV.